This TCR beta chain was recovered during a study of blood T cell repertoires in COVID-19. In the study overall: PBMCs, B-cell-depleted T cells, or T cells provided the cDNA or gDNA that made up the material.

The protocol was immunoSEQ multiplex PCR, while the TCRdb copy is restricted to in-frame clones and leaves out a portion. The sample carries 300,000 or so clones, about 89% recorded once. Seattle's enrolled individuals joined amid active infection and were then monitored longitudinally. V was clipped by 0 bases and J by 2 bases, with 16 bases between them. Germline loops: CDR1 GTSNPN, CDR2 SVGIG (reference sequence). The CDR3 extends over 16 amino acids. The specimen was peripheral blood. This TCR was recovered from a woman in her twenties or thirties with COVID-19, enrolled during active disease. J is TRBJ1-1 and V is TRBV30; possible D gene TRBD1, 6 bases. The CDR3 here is CAWSVRRAGDNTEAFF. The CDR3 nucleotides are TGTGCCTGGAGTGTACGTCGTGCAGGGGATAACACTGAAGCTTTCTTT.